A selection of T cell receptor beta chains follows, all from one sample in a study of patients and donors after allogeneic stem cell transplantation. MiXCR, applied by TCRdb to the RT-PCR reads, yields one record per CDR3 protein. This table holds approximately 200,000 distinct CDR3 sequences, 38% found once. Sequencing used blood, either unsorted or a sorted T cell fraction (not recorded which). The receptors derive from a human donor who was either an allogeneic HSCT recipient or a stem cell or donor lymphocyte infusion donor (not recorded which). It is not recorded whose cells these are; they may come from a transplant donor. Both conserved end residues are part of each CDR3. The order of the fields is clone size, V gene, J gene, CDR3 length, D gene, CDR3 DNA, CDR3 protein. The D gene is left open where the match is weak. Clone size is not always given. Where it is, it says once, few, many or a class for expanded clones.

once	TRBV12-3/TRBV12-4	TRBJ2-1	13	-	TGTGCCAGCAGTACCGGGGTCGTAGATGAGCAGTTCTTC	CASSTGVVDEQFF
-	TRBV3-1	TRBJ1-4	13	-	TGTGCCAGCGGCCAAGGCAAAAACGAAAAACTGTTTTTT	CASGQGKNEKLFF
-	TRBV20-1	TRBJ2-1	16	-	TGCAGTGCCTCGGGGGGGGACAGGGCAAACCGAGGGAAGCAGTTCTTC	CSASGGDRANRGKQFF
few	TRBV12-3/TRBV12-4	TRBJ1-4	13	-	TGTGCCAGCAGGCAACCCGGGGACAACGGGCTGTTTTTT	CASRQPGDNGLFF
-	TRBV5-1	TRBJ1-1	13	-	TGCGCCAGCAGATCCCAGGGTAACACTGAAGCTTTCTTT	CASRSQGNTEAFF
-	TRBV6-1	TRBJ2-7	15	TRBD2	TGTGCCAGCAGTGACACTAGCGGGTCCTCCTACGAGCAGTACTTC	CASSDTSGSSYEQYF
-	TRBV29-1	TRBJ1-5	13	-	TGCAGCGTTTATCCGGGGGCTGGTCAGCCCCAGCATTTT	CSVYPGAGQPQHF
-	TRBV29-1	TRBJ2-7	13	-	TGCAGCGTTGTGAAGCGGGGACAGGAAGAGCAGTACTTC	CSVVKRGQEEQYF
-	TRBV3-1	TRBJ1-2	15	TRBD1	TGTGCCAGCAGCTCTCGACAGGGGGCATTTTATGGCTACACCTTC	CASSSRQGAFYGYTF
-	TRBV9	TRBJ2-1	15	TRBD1	TGTGCCAGCAGCGTATTGCAGGGGGCTTATAATGAGCAGTTCTTC	CASSVLQGAYNEQFF
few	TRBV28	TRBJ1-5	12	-	TGTGCCAGCAGTCCCGACTGGGCGCCCCAGCATTTT	CASSPDWAPQHF
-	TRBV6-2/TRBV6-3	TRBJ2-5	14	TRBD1	TGTGCCAGCAGATCTGGGACAGGGGAAGAGACCCAGTACTTC	CASRSGTGEETQYF
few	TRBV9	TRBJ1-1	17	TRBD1	TGTGCCAGCAGCGTAGTGGTTACCCGGGACAGGAACACTGAAGCTTTCTTT	CASSVVVTRDRNTEAFF
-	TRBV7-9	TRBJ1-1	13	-	TGTGCCAGCAGCCCCATCTCGGGGGGAGAAGCTTTCTTT	CASSPISGGEAFF
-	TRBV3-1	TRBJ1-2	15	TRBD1	TGTGCCAGCAGCCCGGCCGGGACAGGGACCTATGGCTACACCTTC	CASSPAGTGTYGYTF
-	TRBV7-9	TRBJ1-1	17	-	TGTGCCAGCACCAACACAATAACCCCAATTCTGGACACTGAAGCTTTCTTT	CASTNTITPILDTEAFF
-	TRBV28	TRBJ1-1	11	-	TGTGCCAGCAAGGTTGACACTGAAGCTTTCTTT	CASKVDTEAFF
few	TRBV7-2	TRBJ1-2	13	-	TGTGCCAGCAGCTTAGACAGGGTTTATGGCTACACCTTC	CASSLDRVYGYTF
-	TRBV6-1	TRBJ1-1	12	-	TGTGCCTCACGGGGTGTCGGCACTGAAGCTTTCTTT	CASRGVGTEAFF
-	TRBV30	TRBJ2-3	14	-	TGTGCCTCCACGAAGGCAGGCCTGGCGGAGACGCAGTATTTT	CASTKAGLAETQYF
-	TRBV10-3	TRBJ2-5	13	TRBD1	TGTGCCATCGGTACAGGGGGCTCGGAGACCCAGTACTTC	CAIGTGGSETQYF
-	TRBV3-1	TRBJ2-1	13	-	TGTGCCAGCAGCCAAGTTAGTAATAATGAGCAGTTCTTC	CASSQVSNNEQFF
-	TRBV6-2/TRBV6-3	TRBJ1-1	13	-	TGTGCCAGCAAACTGGACATGAACACTGAAGCTTTCTTT	CASKLDMNTEAFF
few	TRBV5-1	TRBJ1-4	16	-	TGCGCCAGCAGCTTGCTCTCAAGAGGGACTAATGAAAAACTGTTTTTT	CASSLLSRGTNEKLFF
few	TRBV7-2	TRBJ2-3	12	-	TGTGCCAGCAGCGTAGACACAGATACGCAGTATTTT	CASSVDTDTQYF
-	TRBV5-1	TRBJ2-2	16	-	TGCGCCAGCAGCGCCCAAGGATTCGCGAACACCGGGGAGCTGTTTTTT	CASSAQGFANTGELFF
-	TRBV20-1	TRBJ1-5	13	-	TGCAGTGGGCAGGGCGGGCGCAATCAGCCCCAGCATTTT	CSGQGGRNQPQHF
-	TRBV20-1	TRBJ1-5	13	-	TGCAGTGCTAGTAACAGGGTGCTACAGCCCCAGCATTTT	CSASNRVLQPQHF
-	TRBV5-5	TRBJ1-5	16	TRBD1	TGTGCCAGCAGCCCTAGCGACAGGGGGCTAACTCAGCCCCAGCATTTT	CASSPSDRGLTQPQHF
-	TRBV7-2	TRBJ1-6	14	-	TGTGCCAGCAGCCCACAGGGAGGGAATTCACCCCTCCACTTT	CASSPQGGNSPLHF
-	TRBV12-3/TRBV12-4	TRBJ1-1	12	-	TGTGCCAGCAGTTTCAGCTTTCGGGGGGCTTTCTTT	CASSFSFRGAFF
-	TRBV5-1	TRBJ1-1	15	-	TGCGCCAGCAGCACGGACGGACCAAGGGGTGTAGAAGCTTTCTTT	CASSTDGPRGVEAFF
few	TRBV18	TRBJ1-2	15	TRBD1	TGTGCCAGCTCACCACGTGACAGGGGGCCGGGTGGCTACACCTTC	CASSPRDRGPGGYTF
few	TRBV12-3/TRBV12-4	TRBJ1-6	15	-	TGTGCCAGCAGTTTCGGTAGGGATAGGAGTTCACCCCTCCACTTT	CASSFGRDRSSPLHF
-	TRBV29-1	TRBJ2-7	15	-	TGCAGCGTTGAAGATCAAGGACGAGAGACCTACGAGCAGTACTTC	CSVEDQGRETYEQYF
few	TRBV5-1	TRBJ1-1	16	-	TGCGCCAGCAGCTTGGAAGCGGGGGGGCCCAGCACTGAAGCTTTCTTT	CASSLEAGGPSTEAFF
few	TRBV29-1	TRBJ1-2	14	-	TGCAGCGTTCGAGGGCGGGGGGACCTCTATGGCTACACCTTC	CSVRGRGDLYGYTF
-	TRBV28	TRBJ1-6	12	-	TGTGCCAGCACGCAGGTTAATTCACCCCTCCACTTT	CASTQVNSPLHF
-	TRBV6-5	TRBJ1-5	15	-	TGTGCCAGCAGTCGACAGCCTTATAGCAATCAGCCCCAGCATTTT	CASSRQPYSNQPQHF
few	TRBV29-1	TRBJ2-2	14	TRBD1	TGCAGCGTTCGGCAAGGGGGCCATAACGGGGAGCTGTTTTTT	CSVRQGGHNGELFF
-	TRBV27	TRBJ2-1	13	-	TGTGCCAGCAGTTTATATGGATACAATGAGCAGTTCTTC	CASSLYGYNEQFF
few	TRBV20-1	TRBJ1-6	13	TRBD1	TGCAGTGCCCCCGGGACAGGGAAGTCCCCCCTCCACTTT	CSAPGTGKSPLHF
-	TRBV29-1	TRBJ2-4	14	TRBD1	TGCAGCGTTGTATCGACAGGGAATTTAAACATTCAGTACTTC	CSVVSTGNLNIQYF
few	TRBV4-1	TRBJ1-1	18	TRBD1	TGCGCCAGCAGCCAAGTATGGGGACAGGTTGCGCTGGACACTGAAGCTTTCTTT	CASSQVWGQVALDTEAFF
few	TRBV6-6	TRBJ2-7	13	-	TGTGCCAGCAGTTACTCCCCAGGGGACGAGCAGTACTTC	CASSYSPGDEQYF
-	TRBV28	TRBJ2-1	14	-	TGTGCCAGCAGTTTCGGTCGAATTCAGAATGAGCAGTTCTTC	CASSFGRIQNEQFF
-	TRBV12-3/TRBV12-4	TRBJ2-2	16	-	TGTGCCAGCAGAACCTGGAGACAGGAGACCACCGGGGAGCTGTTTTTT	CASRTWRQETTGELFF
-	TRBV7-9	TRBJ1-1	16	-	TGTGCCAGCAGCTCGACGAAGTACCGGGACAATAGAGAAGCTTTCTTT	CASSSTKYRDNREAFF
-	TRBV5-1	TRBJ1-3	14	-	TGCGCCAGCAGACTGGAGTCGTCTGGAAACACCATATATTTT	CASRLESSGNTIYF
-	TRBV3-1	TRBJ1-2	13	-	TGTGCCAGCAGCCAAGGGCCGATCTATGGCTACACCTTC	CASSQGPIYGYTF
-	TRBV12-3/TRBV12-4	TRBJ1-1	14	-	TGTGCCAGCAGTCGGCCCCCGCGGCCCACTGAAGCTTTCTTT	CASSRPPRPTEAFF
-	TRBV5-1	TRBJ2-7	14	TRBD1	TGCGCCAGCAGTCAAACAGGGGGGATCTACGAGCAGTACTTC	CASSQTGGIYEQYF
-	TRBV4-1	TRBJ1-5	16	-	TGCGCCAGCAGCCAAGATTCGGGGATTTGCAATCAGCCCCAGCATTTT	CASSQDSGICNQPQHF
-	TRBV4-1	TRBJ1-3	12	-	TGCGCCAGCAGCCAAGATTGGGCCACCATATATTTT	CASSQDWATIYF
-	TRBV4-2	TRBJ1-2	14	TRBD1	TGTGCCAGCAATCCTCTGACAGGGAGGTATGGCTACACCTTC	CASNPLTGRYGYTF